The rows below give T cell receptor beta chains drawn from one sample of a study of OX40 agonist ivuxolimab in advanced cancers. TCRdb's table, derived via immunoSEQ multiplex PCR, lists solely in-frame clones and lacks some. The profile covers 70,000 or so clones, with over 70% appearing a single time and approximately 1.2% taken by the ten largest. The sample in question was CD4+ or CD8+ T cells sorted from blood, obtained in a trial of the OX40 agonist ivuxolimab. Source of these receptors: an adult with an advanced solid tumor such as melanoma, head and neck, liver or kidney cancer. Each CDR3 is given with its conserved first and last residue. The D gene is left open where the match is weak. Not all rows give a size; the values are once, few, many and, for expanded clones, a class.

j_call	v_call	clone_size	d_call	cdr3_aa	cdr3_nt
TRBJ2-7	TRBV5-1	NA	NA	CASSLAGFAGNEQYF	TGCGCCAGCAGCTTGGCCGGATTTGCGGGCAACGAGCAGTACTTC
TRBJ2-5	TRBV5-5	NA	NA	CASSWTSQETQYF	TGTGCCAGCAGCTGGACATCTCAAGAGACCCAGTACTTC
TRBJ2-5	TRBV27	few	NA	CASSFRARQETQYF	TGTGCCAGCAGTTTTAGAGCCAGACAAGAGACCCAGTACTTC
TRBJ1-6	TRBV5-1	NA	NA	CASSPGTSQSSYNSPLHF	TGCGCCAGCAGCCCCGGGACTTCGCAGAGCTCCTATAATTCACCCCTCCACTTT
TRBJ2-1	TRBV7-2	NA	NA	CASSSSIDDEQFF	TGTGCCAGCAGCTCCAGTATCGACGATGAGCAGTTCTTC
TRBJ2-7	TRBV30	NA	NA	CAWSVSRGSSYEQYF	TGTGCCTGGAGTGTATCTAGAGGAAGCTCCTACGAGCAGTACTTC
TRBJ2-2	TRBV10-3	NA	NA	CAITGQTNTGELFF	TGTGCCATCACTGGACAGACGAACACCGGGGAGCTGTTTTTT
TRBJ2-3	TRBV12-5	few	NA	CASAPIRGGWGTDTQYF	TGTGCTAGTGCCCCTATAAGGGGGGGGTGGGGCACAGATACGCAGTATTTT
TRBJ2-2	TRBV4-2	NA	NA	CASSQDGRIEITGELFF	TGTGCCAGCAGCCAAGATGGGCGGATCGAGATCACCGGGGAGCTGTTTTTT
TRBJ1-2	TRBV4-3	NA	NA	CASSQDGSSYGYTF	TGCGCCAGCAGCCAAGATGGCAGCAGCTATGGCTACACCTTC
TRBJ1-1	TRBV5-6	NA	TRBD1	CASRRTGRNTEAFF	TGTGCCAGCAGGAGGACAGGACGAAACACTGAAGCTTTCTTT
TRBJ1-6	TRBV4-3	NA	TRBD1	CASSLDDRDSPLHF	TGCGCCAGCAGCCTAGATGACAGGGATTCACCCCTCCACTTT
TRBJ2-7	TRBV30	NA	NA	CAWRFRDGSYEQYF	TGTGCCTGGCGATTCCGGGACGGATCCTACGAGCAGTACTTC
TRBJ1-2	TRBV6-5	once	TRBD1	CASKTTGGYNYGYTF	TGTGCCAGCAAAACGACAGGGGGGTACAACTATGGCTACACCTTC
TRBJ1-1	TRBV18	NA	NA	CASSWVNTEAFF	TGTGCCAGCTCATGGGTAAACACTGAAGCTTTCTTT
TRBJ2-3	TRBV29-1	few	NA	CSVEDPKQITDTQYF	TGCAGCGTTGAAGATCCAAAACAAATCACAGATACGCAGTATTTT
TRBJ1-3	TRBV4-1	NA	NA	CASSQDRVVSGNTIYF	TGCGCCAGCAGCCAAGATAGAGTCGTCTCTGGAAACACCATATATTTT
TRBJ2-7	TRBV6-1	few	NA	CASSFPIGEQYF	TGTGCCAGCAGTTTCCCGATCGGCGAGCAGTACTTC
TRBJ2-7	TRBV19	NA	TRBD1	CASSPGQHSYEQYF	TGTGCCAGTAGTCCGGGACAGCACTCCTACGAGCAGTACTTC
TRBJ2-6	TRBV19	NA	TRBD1	CASSGRPGQGISGANVLTF	TGTGCCAGTAGTGGAAGGCCGGGACAGGGAATTTCTGGGGCCAACGTCCTGACTTTC
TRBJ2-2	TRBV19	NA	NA	CASRFNRGGKGTGELFF	TGTGCCAGTAGATTTAATCGTGGGGGGAAAGGAACCGGGGAGCTGTTTTTT
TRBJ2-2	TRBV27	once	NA	CASSPTENTGELFF	TGTGCCAGCAGTCCGACAGAGAACACCGGGGAGCTGTTTTTT
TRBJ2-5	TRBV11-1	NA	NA	CASSLDLETQYF	TGTGCCAGCAGCTTAGACCTAGAGACCCAGTACTTC
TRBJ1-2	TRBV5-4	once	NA	CASSLAGGKGNYGYTF	TGTGCCAGCAGCTTGGCCGGAGGGAAGGGCAACTATGGCTACACCTTC
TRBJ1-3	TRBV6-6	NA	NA	CASSREGITGNTIYF	TGTGCCAGCAGTCGCGAAGGAATTACTGGAAACACCATATATTTT
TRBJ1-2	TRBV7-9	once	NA	CASSPTGNYGYTF	TGTGCCAGCAGCCCCACAGGGAACTATGGCTACACCTTC
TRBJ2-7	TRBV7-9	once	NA	CASSRDGLGEQYF	TGTGCCAGCAGCCGAGATGGGTTAGGGGAGCAGTACTTC
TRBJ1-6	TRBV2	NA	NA	CASSADTNNSPLHF	TGTGCCAGCAGTGCTGACACTAATAATTCACCCCTCCACTTT
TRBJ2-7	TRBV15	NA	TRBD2	CATSRDRLAGNEQYF	TGTGCCACCAGCAGAGATCGGCTAGCGGGCAACGAGCAGTACTTC
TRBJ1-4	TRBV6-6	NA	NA	CASSRKEKLFF	TGTGCCAGCAGTAGGAAAGAAAAATTGTTTTTT
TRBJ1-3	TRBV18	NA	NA	CASSPPNVGNTIYF	TGTGCCAGCTCACCTCCCAACGTCGGAAACACCATATATTTT
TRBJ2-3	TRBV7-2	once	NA	CASSLAVAGPTDTQYF	TGTGCCAGCAGCTTAGCGGTAGCCGGCCCCACAGATACGCAGTATTTT
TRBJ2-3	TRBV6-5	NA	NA	CASSGLTGGTDTQYF	TGTGCCAGCAGTGGCCTGACGGGGGGCACAGATACGCAGTATTTT
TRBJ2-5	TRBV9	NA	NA	CASSVDPSPRETQYF	TGTGCCAGCAGCGTAGACCCTAGCCCCCGAGAGACCCAGTACTTC
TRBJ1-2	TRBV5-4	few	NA	CASRPAGDGYGYTF	TGTGCCAGCAGACCCGCAGGGGATGGGTATGGCTACACCTTC
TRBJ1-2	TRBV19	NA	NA	CASSIRRNDYTF	TGTGCCAGTAGTATTCGGAGGAATGACTACACCTTC
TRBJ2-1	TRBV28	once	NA	CASSLVAVFGSEQFF	TGTGCCAGCAGTTTGGTAGCGGTTTTCGGATCTGAGCAGTTCTTC
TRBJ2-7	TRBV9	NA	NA	CASSVVPRGEQYF	TGTGCCAGCAGCGTAGTCCCCCGGGGCGAGCAGTACTTC
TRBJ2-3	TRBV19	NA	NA	CASSTGLGDTQYF	TGTGCCAGTAGTACAGGGCTGGGGGATACGCAGTATTTT
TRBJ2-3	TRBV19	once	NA	CASNNNPTDTQYF	TGTGCCAGTAATAACAACCCAACAGATACGCAGTATTTT
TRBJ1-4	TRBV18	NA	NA	CASSPPGVNEKLFF	TGTGCCAGCTCACCACCGGGGGTTAATGAAAAACTGTTTTTT
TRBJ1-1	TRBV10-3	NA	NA	CAISVRPRENTEAFF	TGTGCCATCAGTGTCCGTCCGAGAGAGAACACTGAAGCTTTCTTT
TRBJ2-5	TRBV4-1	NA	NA	CASSPAQGGLETQYF	TGCGCCAGCAGCCCCGCCCAGGGGGGCTTGGAGACCCAGTACTTC
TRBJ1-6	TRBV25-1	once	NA	CASMAETYNSPLHF	TGTGCCAGCATGGCAGAAACCTATAATTCACCCCTCCACTTT
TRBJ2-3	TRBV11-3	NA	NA	CASSSRGIDTQYF	TGTGCCAGCAGCTCCAGGGGCATCGATACGCAGTATTTT
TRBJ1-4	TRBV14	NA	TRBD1	CASSQEVTGIREKLFF	TGTGCCAGCAGCCAAGAGGTGACAGGGATTCGCGAAAAACTGTTTTTT
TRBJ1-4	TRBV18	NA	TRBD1	CASSPKGANTNEKLFF	TGTGCCAGCTCACCAAAGGGGGCGAACACTAATGAAAAACTGTTTTTT
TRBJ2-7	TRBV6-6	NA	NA	CASSYSRETEQYF	TGTGCCAGCAGTTACTCGAGAGAAACCGAGCAGTACTTC
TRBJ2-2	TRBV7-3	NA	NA	CASSPTGGRITGELFF	TGTGCCAGCAGCCCGACGGGGGGCCGGATCACCGGGGAGCTGTTTTTT
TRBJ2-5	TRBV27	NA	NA	CASSSRRGAGETQYF	TGTGCCAGCAGTTCCCGTCGGGGGGCGGGAGAGACCCAGTACTTC
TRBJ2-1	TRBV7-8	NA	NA	CASSLAPGNWNEQFF	TGTGCCAGCAGCTTAGCACCCGGGAACTGGAATGAGCAGTTCTTC
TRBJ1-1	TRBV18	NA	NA	CASSPLNGGLNTEAFF	TGTGCCAGCTCACCACTAAACGGAGGTTTGAACACTGAAGCTTTCTTT